This paragraph reports one T cell receptor (beta chain). The target antigen is unknown. This record comes from a study of graft-versus-host responses after intestinal transplantation. Libraries were prepared by immunoSEQ multiplex PCR; TCRdb keeps only in-frame clonotypes and omits some of them. The table lists around 25,000 clones, 82% of them singletons. CDR1 is MNHNS and CDR2 is SASEGT in the germline V gene. V dropped 2 bases and J dropped 0; count of bases not matched to a gene: 0. The CDR3 runs 14 residues. The clonotype originates from a human donor who received an intestinal transplant. Sequences were derived from unstimulated CD4+ T cells sorted from spleen or lymph node cells, sampled before intestinal transplant. The chain combines TRBV6-1 with TRBJ1-2; 7 nucleotides align to TRBD1. The CDR3 nucleotides are TGTGCCAGCAGTGAACAGGGGGCTAACTATGGCTACACCTTC. It codes for CASSEQGANYGYTF.